This paragraph reports one T cell receptor (beta chain). Antigen specificity is unknown. V lost 7 bases, J lost 1 base, and 11 bases lay in between. Looked up from germline, CDR1 is MNHEY and CDR2 is SVGAGI. The CDR3 is 14 residues long. TCRdb keeps only in-frame clones here, not all; method: immunoSEQ multiplex PCR. The top ten clones hold about 14% of a sample with about 26,000 clones, approximately 90% of them seen once. These data belong to a study of T cells in localized non-small cell lung cancer. Whole-study results and caveats: Increased T cell density in blood showed an association with longer overall survival. Because researchers sequenced only one region of the tumor, heterogeneity is still possible. A median of approximately 60 of the top 100 tumor clones appeared in adjacent lung, which was paired and uninvolved. Tumor showed lower T cell clonality than uninvolved adjacent lung, where it was highest.

The sample consisted of peripheral blood, taken before any cancer treatment. This receptor was taken from a female donor over 55 with stage II squamous cell lung carcinoma. The gene calls are TRBV6-5 and TRBJ1-3; D is unresolved. DNA for the CDR3: TGTGCCAGCACCCCCGCCGGTTCTGGAAACACCATATATTTT. It is translated as CASTPAGSGNTIYF.